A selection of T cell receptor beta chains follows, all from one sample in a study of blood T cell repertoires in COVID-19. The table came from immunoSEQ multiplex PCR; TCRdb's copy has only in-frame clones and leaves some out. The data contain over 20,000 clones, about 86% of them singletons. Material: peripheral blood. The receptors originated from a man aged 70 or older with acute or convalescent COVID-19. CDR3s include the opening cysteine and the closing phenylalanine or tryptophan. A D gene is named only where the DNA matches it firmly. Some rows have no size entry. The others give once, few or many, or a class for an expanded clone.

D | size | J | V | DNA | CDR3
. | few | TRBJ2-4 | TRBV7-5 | TGTGCCAGAAAGAAAGCGGGGGGGCTAGAAGGAAAAGCCAAAAACATTCAGTACTTC | CARKKAGGLEGKAKNIQYF
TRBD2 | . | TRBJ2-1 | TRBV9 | TGTGCCAGCAGCGTAGCGGGGGGGCAAAATGAGCAGTTCTTC | CASSVAGGQNEQFF
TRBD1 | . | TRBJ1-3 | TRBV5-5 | TGTGCCAGCAGCTGGGGACAGGGTGGAAACACCATATATTTT | CASSWGQGGNTIYF
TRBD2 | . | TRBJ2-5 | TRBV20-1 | TGCAGTGCTAGTTTAAGCGGGGCTACCCAAGAGACCCAGTACTTC | CSASLSGATQETQYF
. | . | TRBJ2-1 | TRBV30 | TGTGCCTGGAGTGTAGGGGCGCCCTACAATGAGCAGTTCTTC | CAWSVGAPYNEQFF
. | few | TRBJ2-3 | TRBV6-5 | TGTGCCAGCAGTTACCAGGGGATGACAGATACGCAGTATTTT | CASSYQGMTDTQYF
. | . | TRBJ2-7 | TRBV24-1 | TGTGCCACCAGTGACCCTATAATCCCGGGGGAGCAGTACTTC | CATSDPIIPGEQYF
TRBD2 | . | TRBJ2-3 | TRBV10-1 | TGCGCCAGCAGTAAGGGACTAGCGGGATCCACAGATACGCAGTATTTT | CASSKGLAGSTDTQYF
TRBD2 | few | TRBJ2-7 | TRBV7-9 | TGTGCCAGCAGCTCGACTAGCGGGGTCGCCGAGCAGTACTTC | CASSSTSGVAEQYF
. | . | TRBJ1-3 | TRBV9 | TGTGCCAGCAGCGAGACGGGCTCTGGAAACACCATATATTTT | CASSETGSGNTIYF
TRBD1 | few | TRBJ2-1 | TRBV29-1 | TGCAGCGTTGGACAGGGTTGGCAGTTCTTC | CSVGQGWQFF
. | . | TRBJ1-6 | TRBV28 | TGTGCCAGCAGTTTAAATCTCTTTAATGATTCACCCCTCCACTTT | CASSLNLFNDSPLHF
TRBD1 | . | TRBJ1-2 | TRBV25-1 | TGTGCCAGCAGCCCCCCGGGACAGGAACCATACGGCTACACCTTC | CASSPPGQEPYGYTF
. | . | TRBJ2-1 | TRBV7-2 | TGTGCCAGCAGCTTAGCGGCTCCCTACAATGAGCAGTTCTTC | CASSLAAPYNEQFF
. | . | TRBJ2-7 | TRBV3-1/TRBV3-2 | TGTGCCAGCAGCCAACGCGCCGAGCAGTACTTC | CASSQRAEQYF
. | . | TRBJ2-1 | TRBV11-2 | TGTGCCAGCAGCTTAGAGGCGACAGTCTCGCAGTTCTTC | CASSLEATVSQFF
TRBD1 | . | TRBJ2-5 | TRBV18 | TGTGCCAGCTCACCTACAGGGGGCGGGGAGACCCAGTACTTC | CASSPTGGGETQYF
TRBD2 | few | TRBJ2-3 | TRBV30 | TGTGCCTGGAGTCCGAACCCGCCTAGCGGTAGCACAGATACGCAGTATTTT | CAWSPNPPSGSTDTQYF
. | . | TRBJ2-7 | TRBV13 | TGTGCCAGCAGCTTCAGGGGTTCCTACGAGCAGTACTTC | CASSFRGSYEQYF
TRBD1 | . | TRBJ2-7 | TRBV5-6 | TGTGCCAGCAGCCCGACAGGGCCCTACGAGCAGTACTTC | CASSPTGPYEQYF
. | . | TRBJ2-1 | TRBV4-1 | TGCGCCAGCAGCCCCTCAGGGGGGATTTCCTACAATGAGCAGTTCTTC | CASSPSGGISYNEQFF
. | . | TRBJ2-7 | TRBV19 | TGTGCCAGTAGTATCCATACCGGACAGATCTACGAGCAGTACTTC | CASSIHTGQIYEQYF
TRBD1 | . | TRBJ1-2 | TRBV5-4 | TGTGCCAGCGGCCCGGCACAGGGGGCAATTGGCTACACCTTC | CASGPAQGAIGYTF
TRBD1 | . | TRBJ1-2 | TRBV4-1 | TGCGCCAGCAGCTCCCCCGGGACAGATTTTATCTATGGCTACACCTTC | CASSSPGTDFIYGYTF
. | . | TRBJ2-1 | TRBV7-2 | TGTGCCAGCAGCTTAGGCGGGCTGAGATCCTACAATGAGCAGTTCTTC | CASSLGGLRSYNEQFF
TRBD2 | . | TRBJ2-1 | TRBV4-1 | TGCGCCAGCAGCCAAGATGAGACTAGCGGGTCCTACAATGAGCAGTTCTTC | CASSQDETSGSYNEQFF
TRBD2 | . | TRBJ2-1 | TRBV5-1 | TGCGCCAGCAGCTTGGCCGGGACTACCCAACCCCAGTTCTTC | CASSLAGTTQPQFF
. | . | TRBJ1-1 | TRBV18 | TGTGCCAGCTCATTCGGAACAGATAACACTGAAGCTTTCTTT | CASSFGTDNTEAFF
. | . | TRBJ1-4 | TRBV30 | TGTGCCTGGAGTGGGGGGGCAACTAATGAAAAACTGTTTTTT | CAWSGGATNEKLFF
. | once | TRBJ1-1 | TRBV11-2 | TGTGCCAGCAGCCTAGGTGGCAGGCAGAACACTGAAGCTTTCTTT | CASSLGGRQNTEAFF
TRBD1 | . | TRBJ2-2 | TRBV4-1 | TGCGCCAGCAGTCACCCCGGCCACAGGGGATCCACCGGGGAGCTGTTTTTT | CASSHPGHRGSTGELFF
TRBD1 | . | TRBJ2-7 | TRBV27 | TGTGCCAGCAGTTTAGGAGAGGGGGCCTACTACGAGCAGTACTTC | CASSLGEGAYYEQYF
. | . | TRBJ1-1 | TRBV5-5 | TGTGCCAGCAGCTTGGTTTTAATGAACACTGAAGCTTTCTTT | CASSLVLMNTEAFF
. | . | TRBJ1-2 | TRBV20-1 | TGCAGTGCTAGTGGTGAGCGTAATTCTAACTATGGCTACACCTTC | CSASGERNSNYGYTF
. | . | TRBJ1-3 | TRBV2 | TGTGCCAGCAGTGCGGTACAGGGCTCTGGAAACACCATATATTTT | CASSAVQGSGNTIYF
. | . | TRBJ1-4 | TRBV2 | TGTGCCAGCAGCCCTTATGGAGGGTCTAATGAAAAACTGTTTTTT | CASSPYGGSNEKLFF
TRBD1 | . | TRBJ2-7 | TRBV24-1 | TGTGCCACCAGTGATACGGGACAGGGGCCCGAGCAGTACTTC | CATSDTGQGPEQYF
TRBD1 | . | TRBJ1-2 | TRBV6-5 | TGTGCCAGCAGTCAACAGGGGATACGGGGCTACACCTTC | CASSQQGIRGYTF
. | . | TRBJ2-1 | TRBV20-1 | TGCAGTGCTAGTGAAGGGGGAGAGGGCAATGAGCAGTTCTTC | CSASEGGEGNEQFF
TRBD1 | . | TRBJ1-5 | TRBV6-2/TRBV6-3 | TGTGCCAGCAGTTTAACCAGGACAGGCTATCAGCCCCAGCATTTT | CASSLTRTGYQPQHF
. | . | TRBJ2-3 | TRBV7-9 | TGTGCCAGCAGTACTTCACAACTACCCACAGATACGCAGTATTTT | CASSTSQLPTDTQYF
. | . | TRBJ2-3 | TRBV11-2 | TGTGCCAGCAGCTTACCCGCGGGTCGCACAGATACGCAGTATTTT | CASSLPAGRTDTQYF
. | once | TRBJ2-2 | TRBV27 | TGTGCCAGCAGTTCCCGGGTTTACACCGGGGAGCTGTTTTTT | CASSSRVYTGELFF
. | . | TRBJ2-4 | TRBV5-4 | TGTGCCAGCAGCTTACAGGGACAAAAAAACATTCAGTACTTC | CASSLQGQKNIQYF
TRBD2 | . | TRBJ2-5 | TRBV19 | TGTGCCAGTAGTATAGGGTCGACTAGCGGGGGAGAGACCCAGTACTTC | CASSIGSTSGGETQYF
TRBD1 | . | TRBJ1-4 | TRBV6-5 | TGTGCCAGCCGACTGACAGGGGGGAGTGAAAAACTGTTTTTT | CASRLTGGSEKLFF
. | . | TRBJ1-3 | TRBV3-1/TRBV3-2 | TGTGCCAGCAGCCAAGATGGGGGGAGCACCATATATTTT | CASSQDGGSTIYF
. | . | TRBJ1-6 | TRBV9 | TGTGCCAGCAGCGCACAGAGCATCAATTCACCCCTCCACTTT | CASSAQSINSPLHF
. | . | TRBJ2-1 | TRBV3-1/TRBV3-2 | TGTGCCAGCTCCGACTTTCACAATGAGCAGTTCTTC | CASSDFHNEQFF
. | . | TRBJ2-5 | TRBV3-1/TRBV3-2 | TGTGCCAGCAGCCGGGTGGGAGAAGAGACCCAGTACTTC | CASSRVGEETQYF
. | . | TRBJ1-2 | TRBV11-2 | TGTGCCAGCAGCTTAAGCCAGTTTGCAGGAAATGGCTACACCTTC | CASSLSQFAGNGYTF
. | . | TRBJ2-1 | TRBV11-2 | TGTGCCAGCACTCGAACTAGAGGGGGGGTAATGAAGAATGAGCAGTTCTTC | CASTRTRGGVMKNEQFF
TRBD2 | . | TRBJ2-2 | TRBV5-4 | TGTGCCAGCAGTAGCCCGGGACTAGCAACCGGGGAGCTGTTTTTT | CASSSPGLATGELFF
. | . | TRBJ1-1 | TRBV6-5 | TGTGCCAGCAGTTACTCGAGGACAGAACTTAAAGCTTTCTTT | CASSYSRTELKAFF
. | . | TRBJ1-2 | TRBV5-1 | TGCGCCAGCAGCATACAGCCGGGGTCTGCCTATGGCTACACCTTC | CASSIQPGSAYGYTF
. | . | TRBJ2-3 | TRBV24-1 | TGTGCCACCAGTGATCCGGGAAGGGGGGGAGATACGCAGTATTTT | CATSDPGRGGDTQYF
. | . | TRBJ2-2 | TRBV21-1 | TGTGCCAGCAGCCCGGGAAGGCTAGCGGGAGGAGTAGGTACCGGGGAGCTGTTTTTT | CASSPGRLAGGVGTGELFF
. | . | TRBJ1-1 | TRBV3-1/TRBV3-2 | TGTGCCAGCAGCCTCACACCGGGCACTGAAGCTTTCTTT | CASSLTPGTEAFF
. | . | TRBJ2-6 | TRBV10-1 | TGCGCCAGCAGTGACGGAGGGTTAGGGGCCAACGTCCTGACTTTC | CASSDGGLGANVLTF